These 8 T cell receptor beta chains share one sample of origin, sequenced in a study of blood T cell repertoires in COVID-19. This table comes from immunoSEQ multiplex PCR, and its TCRdb copy is limited to in-frame clones, with some not included. The sample records some 130,000 clones, approximately 81% being singletons. Source material: PBMCs or T cells enriched from blood (not recorded which). These receptors all come from a man in his forties with acute COVID-19.

The V and J genes are TRBV28 and TRBJ2-5; 7 bases are a match to TRBD1. CDR1 and CDR2 (germline): MDHEN, SYDVKM. V was pared by 9 bases and J by 4 bases, with 5 bases of the junction left unmatched. The CDR3 is made up of 12 amino acids. CDR3 protein: CASYAGGETQYF. The CDR3, as DNA: TGTGCCAGTTACGCAGGGGGAGAGACCCAGTACTTC. Full variable domain (outside the CDR3, taken from reference TRBV28 and TRBJ2-5): DVKVTQSSRYLVKRTGEKVFLECVQDMDHENMFWYRQDPGLGLRLIYFSYDVKMKEKGDIPEGYSVSREKKERFSLILESASTNQTSMYLCASYAGGETQYFGPGTRLLVL.

The chain employs TRBV28 and TRBJ2-5, with 7 bases aligning to TRBD1. The V gene's germline CDR1 is MDHEN and CDR2 SYDVKM. The CDR3 totals 14 residues. The J segment lost 1 base and the V segment lost 6 bases, leaving 5 bases of the junction unmatched. CDR3 protein: CASRPGTAQETQYF. CDR3 in DNA: TGTGCCAGCAGGCCAGGGACAGCCCAAGAGACCCAGTACTTC.

The chain is built from TRBV4-2 and TRBJ2-5; D gene ambiguous. CDR3 length equals 14 residues. With 0 bases removed from V and 5 bases from J, the gap between germline ends came to 10 bases. Germline loops: CDR1 LGHNA, CDR2 YNFKEQ. CDR3 sequence reads: CASSQELLMETQYF. DNA of the CDR3: TGTGCCAGCAGCCAAGAACTCCTAATGGAGACCCAGTACTTC.

On this clone: The DNA is left out, because the CDR3 cannot be placed on it with certainty; the CDR3 is given as TCRdb lists it. The chain links TRBV21-1 to TRBJ2-1; TRBD2, the table's D call, lacks a check against the DNA. TRBV21-1 is labeled a pseudogene. The CDR3 totals 18 residues, both ends included. The CDR3 is CASSKPFWASGSYNEQFF.

V usage is TRBV9 and J usage is TRBJ2-3, with 7 nucleotides matching TRBD2. Germline V gene sequence: CDR1 SGDLS, CDR2 YYNGEE. CDR3 length: 15 residues. Trimming removed 3 bases from V and 6 bases from J; junction bases left unmatched: 10. The CDR3 region has the DNA TGTGCCAGCAGCGGCGGGAGCGCTTTAGCGGATACGCAGTATTTT. Translating gives CASSGGSALADTQYF.

CDR3 DNA sequence: TGTGCCAGCAGTTCCGCCACAGGGGGGAGCTCCTACGAGCAGTACTTC. It is translated as CASSSATGGSSYEQYF. This chain joins TRBV6-5 and TRBJ2-7, with 8 positions matching TRBD1. Germline V gives CDR1 MNHEY, CDR2 SVGAGI. The CDR3 covers 16 residues. V shed 4 bases and J 0 bases; nucleotides not matched to a gene: 8.

The chain employs TRBV4-1 and TRBJ2-1; a weak D match, TRBD2 (5 bases). Trimming left V 1 base short and J 2 bases short, with 9 bases between. Germline V gives CDR1 MGHRA, CDR2 YSYEKL. This CDR3 contains 15 residues. This chain's CDR3 is CASSQASIPYNEQFF. In nucleotides, the CDR3 is TGCGCCAGCAGCCAAGCTAGCATCCCCTACAATGAGCAGTTCTTC.

This clone was picked up one time. The DNA of the CDR3 is TGTGCCAGCAGCGAGCGGGACCCCTTCACCTCGACCGGGGAGCTGTTTTTT. Translation: CASSERDPFTSTGELFF. The chain has TRBV7-9 and TRBJ2-2, with 7 bases identical to TRBD2. With V trimmed by 5 bases and J by 5 bases, 14 bases remained unmatched. CDR1 is SEHNR, CDR2 FQNEAQ, per germline (reference sequence). This CDR3 contains 17 residues.